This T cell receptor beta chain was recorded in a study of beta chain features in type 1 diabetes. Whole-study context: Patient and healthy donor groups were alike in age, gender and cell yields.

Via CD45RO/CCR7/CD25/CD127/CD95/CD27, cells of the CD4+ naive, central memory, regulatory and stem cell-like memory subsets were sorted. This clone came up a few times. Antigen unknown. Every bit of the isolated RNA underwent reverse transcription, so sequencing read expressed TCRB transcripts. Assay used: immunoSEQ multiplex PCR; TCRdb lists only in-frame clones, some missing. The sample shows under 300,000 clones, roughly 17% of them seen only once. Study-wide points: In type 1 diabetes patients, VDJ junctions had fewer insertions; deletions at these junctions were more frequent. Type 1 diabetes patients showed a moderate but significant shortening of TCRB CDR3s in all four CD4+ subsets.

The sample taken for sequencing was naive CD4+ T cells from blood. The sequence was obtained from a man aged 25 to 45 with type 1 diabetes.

CDR3 amino acids: CAWSRPSSVTDTQYF. CDR3 nucleotides: TGTGCCTGGAGTAGGCCTAGCTCGGTTACAGATACGCAGTATTTT. V and J are TRBV30 and TRBJ2-3; D possibly corresponds to TRBD2 (5 bases). CDR1 and CDR2 (germline): GTSNPN, SVGIG (reference sequence). The germline V and J ends were trimmed by 2 bases and 3 bases, with 15 bases remaining between them. The CDR3 runs 15 residues.